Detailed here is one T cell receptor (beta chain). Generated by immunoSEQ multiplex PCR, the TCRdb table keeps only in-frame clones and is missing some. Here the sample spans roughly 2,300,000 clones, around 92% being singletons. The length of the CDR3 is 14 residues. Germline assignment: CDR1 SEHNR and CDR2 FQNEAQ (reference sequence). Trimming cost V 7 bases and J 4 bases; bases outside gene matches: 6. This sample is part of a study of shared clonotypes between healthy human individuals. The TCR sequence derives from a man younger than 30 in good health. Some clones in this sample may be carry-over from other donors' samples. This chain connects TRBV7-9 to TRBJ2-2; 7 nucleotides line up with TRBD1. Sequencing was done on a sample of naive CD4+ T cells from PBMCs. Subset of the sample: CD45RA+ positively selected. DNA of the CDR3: TGTGCCAGCACCAGTGACAGGGCCACCGGGGAGCTGTTTTTT. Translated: CASTSDRATGELFF. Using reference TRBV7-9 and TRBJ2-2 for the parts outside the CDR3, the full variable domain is DTGVSQNPRHKITKRGQNVTFRCDPISEHNRLYWYRQTLGQGPEFLTYFQNEAQLEKSRLLSDRFSAERPKGSFSTLEIQRTEQGDSAMYLCASTSDRATGELFFGEGSRLTVL.